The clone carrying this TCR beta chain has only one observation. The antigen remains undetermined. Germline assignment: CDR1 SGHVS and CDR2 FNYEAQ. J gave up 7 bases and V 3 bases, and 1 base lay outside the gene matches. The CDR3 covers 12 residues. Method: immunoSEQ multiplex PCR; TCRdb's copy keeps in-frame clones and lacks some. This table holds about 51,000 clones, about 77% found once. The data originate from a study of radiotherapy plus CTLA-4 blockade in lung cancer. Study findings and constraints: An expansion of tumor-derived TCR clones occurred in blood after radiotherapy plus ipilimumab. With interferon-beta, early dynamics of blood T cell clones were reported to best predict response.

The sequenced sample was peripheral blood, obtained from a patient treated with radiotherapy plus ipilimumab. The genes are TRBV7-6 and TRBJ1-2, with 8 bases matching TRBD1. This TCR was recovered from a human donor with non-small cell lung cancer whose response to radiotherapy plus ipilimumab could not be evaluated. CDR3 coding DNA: TGTGCCAGCAGCTTGGACAGGGCTGGCTACACCTTC. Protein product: CASSLDRAGYTF.